In this sample, the clone carrying this T cell receptor beta chain turned up many times. The CDR3 sequence is 13 residues long. V was shortened by 8 bases and J by 3 bases, with 15 bases between the two germline ends. Germline V gene data show CDR1 as SQVTM and CDR2 as ANQGSEA. This specimen comes from a study of human T cells and chemical hapten exposure. TCRdb recomputed calls from the RACE reads with MiXCR, one row per CDR3 protein. Here the sample spans almost 35,000 distinct CDR3 sequences, 10% to 13% being singletons. Specified time point: pre-sensitization, week 0. Treatment here: therapeutic diphenylcyclopropenone sensitization with weekly scalp DPC. Whole blood, unfractionated, served as the material for total RNA extraction.

This sequence was found in a man in his fifties with alopecia areata. Some clones in this sample may be carry-over from other donors' samples. The source was whole blood, collected in connection with sensitization to the hapten diphenylcyclopropenone (DPC). The chain combines TRBV29-1 with TRBJ2-3; D gene uncertain. CDR3 coding DNA: TGCAGCCAAACTTCCGACTCAACAGATACGCAGTATTTT. Translating gives CSQTSDSTDTQYF.